This record covers a single T cell receptor beta chain. This sample is part of a study of T cell changes during pregnancy in multiple sclerosis. CDR1 is SGHTA, CDR2 FQGNSA, per germline. The CDR3 covers 16 residues. Trimming removed 5 bases at V and 1 base at J, with 17 bases between. Data came from immunoSEQ multiplex PCR; TCRdb stores just in-frame clones and leaves some out. The repertoire holds more than 25,000 clones, with around 92% as singletons. V gene TRBV7-2 combines with J gene TRBJ1-2, with D uncertain. The source was peripheral blood, collected in the first trimester of pregnancy. The clonotype originates from a female donor in good health, enrolled as a control in a pregnancy study. The CDR3 sequence is CASSPQIGYGNYGYTF. The CDR3 DNA is TGTGCCAGCAGCCCTCAAATCGGGTATGGTAACTATGGCTACACCTTC.